This TCR beta chain was sequenced in a study of T cells after yellow fever vaccination. Overall study results and limits: Researchers noted that a small share of clonotypes showed up in both CD4 and CD8 compartments.

With respect to this clonotype: Its antigen is currently unknown.

Germline lookup yields CDR1 LNHDA and CDR2 SQIVND (reference sequence). V lost 1 base and J lost 2; bases outside the gene matches: 0. The CDR3 contains 15 residues. TCRdb re-analysed the 5' RACE reads in MiXCR, keeping a single row per CDR3 protein. Of some 200,000 distinct CDR3 sequences in the sample, approximately 10% were seen once. The genes are TRBV19 and TRBJ2-1; 9 bases are a match to TRBD2. The clonotype comes from a man aged 18 to 30 who received the YFV17D yellow fever vaccine. The sequences come from CD8+ T cells sorted from PBMCs, collected 15 days after the yellow fever booster vaccination. The CDR3 loop reads CASSIGGGAYNEQFF. The CDR3 DNA reads as TGTGCCAGTAGTATAGGCGGGGGGGCCTACAATGAGCAGTTCTTC. Full variable domain (rest looked up from reference TRBV19 and TRBJ2-1): DGGITQSPKYLFRKEGQNVTLSCEQNLNHDAMYWYRQDPGQGLRLIYYSQIVNDFQKGDIAEGYSVSREKKESFPLTVTSAQKNPTAFYLCASSIGGGAYNEQFFGPGTRLTVL.